Presented here are 18 T cell receptor beta chains from one specimen sequenced in a study of beta chain features in type 1 diabetes. As every portion of the isolated RNA was reverse transcribed, the sequencing read expressed TCRB transcripts. Only in-frame clones appear in the TCRdb table, and some are missing; sequencing was by immunoSEQ multiplex PCR. The sample consists of about 410,000 clones, approximately 14% of them appearing once. Sequencing was performed on naive CD4+ T cells from blood. Every receptor here comes from a man aged 25-40 years in good health.

This clone has only a few counts. This chain links TRBV7-9 with TRBJ1-1; 7 bases match TRBD1. This CDR3 contains 13 residues. Germline CDR1 SEHNR, CDR2 FQNEAQ (reference sequence). Losses at the gene ends were 4 bases for V and 4 bases for J; bases not matched to a gene: 3. The CDR3 region is CASSSTGLTEAFF. CDR3 bases: TGTGCCAGCAGCTCGACAGGGCTCACTGAAGCTTTCTTT.

This clone was seen more than once but under ten times. V is TRBV25-1 and J is TRBJ2-3, with D tentatively TRBD2 (5 bases). Between the trimmed V and J ends, which lost 3 bases and 6 bases, there was a span of 13 bases. The CDR3 contains 14 residues. Germline-derived CDR1 and CDR2 are MGHDK and SYGVNS. The DNA for the CDR3 is TGTGCCAGCAGTGAGGGAGCGCCCGGGGATACGCAGTATTTT. Amino acids: CASSEGAPGDTQYF.

This clone was detected a few times. This chain uses TRBV21-1 with TRBJ2-7; no check of the table's D call, TRBD2, against the DNA was made. TRBV21-1 is an annotated pseudogene. The CDR3 runs to 17 residues. CDR3 sequence reads: CASSKERRDWVTYEQYF. DNA for the CDR3: TGTGCCAGCAGCAAGGAGAGACGAGACTGGGTCACCTACGAGCAGTACTTC.

J is TRBJ2-2 and V is TRBV10-3; 7 bases match TRBD1. The V and J ends lost 11 bases and 4 bases, in that order; junction bases with no gene match: 10. The CDR3 consists of 14 residues. The V gene's germline CDR1 is ENHRY and CDR2 SYGVKD. This chain's CDR3 is CAVSGTASTGELFF. In DNA form, the CDR3 reads TGTGCCGTCTCCGGGACAGCAAGCACCGGGGAGCTGTTTTTT.

This clone was seen only a few times. V and J are TRBV2 and TRBJ2-3, with D unresolved. Germline V lookup: CDR1 SNHLY, CDR2 FYNNEI. V lost 3 bases, J lost 5 bases, and 12 bases lay in between. This CDR3 is 14 amino acids long. The CDR3: CASSDLGYRDTQYF. CDR3 sequence (DNA): TGTGCCAGCAGTGATTTGGGCTACCGAGATACGCAGTATTTT. Drawing the rest from reference TRBV2 and TRBJ2-3, the complete variable domain is EPEVTQTPSHQVTQMGQEVILRCVPISNHLYFYWYRQILGQKVEFLVSFYNNEISEKSEIFDDQFSVERPDGSNFTLKIRSTKLEDSAMYFCASSDLGYRDTQYFGPGTRLTVL.

The gene calls are TRBV18 and TRBJ2-3; a weak D match, TRBD2 (7 bases). The germline gives CDR1 KGHSH, CDR2 LQKENI. The V end lost 6 bases, the J end lost 4 bases, and 20 bases lay between the germline ends. This CDR3 region has 16 residues. CDR3 region: CASSRGAAGPADTQYF. CDR3 DNA: TGTGCCAGCTCCCGGGGGGCGGCGGGGCCTGCAGATACGCAGTATTTT.

The V call is TRBV21-1, the J call TRBJ2-3; TRBD1, as called in the table, went unchecked against the DNA. TRBV21-1 is a recognized pseudogene. This CDR3 has 15 residues. The DNA for the CDR3 is TGTGCCAGCAGCAAAGGAGACAAGCACACAGATACGCAGTATTTT. Translating it yields CASSKGDKHTDTQYF.

CDR3 nucleotides: TGTGCCTGGAGCCCCCTTCGTGTTTACTCTGGAAACACCATATATTTT. This translates into CAWSPLRVYSGNTIYF. The J gene is TRBJ1-3, the V gene TRBV30; D gene ambiguous. The CDR3 runs 16 residues. Germline values: CDR1 GTSNPN, CDR2 SVGIG (reference sequence). V was trimmed by 3 bases and J by 0 bases, leaving 15 bases between them.

J is TRBJ2-2 and V is TRBV30; no reliable D call. The CDR3 is made up of 12 amino acids. Germline CDR1 GTSNPN, CDR2 SVGIG (reference sequence). In DNA, the CDR3 is TGTGCTTTCGCGCTAGAGCAGGGGGAGCTGTTTTTT. It is translated as CAFALEQGELFF.

This clone was observed many times. This chain links TRBV7-9 with TRBJ2-6, with D perhaps TRBD1 or TRBD2 (5 bases each). Germline V CDR1 and CDR2: SEHNR, FQNEAQ (reference sequence). The CDR3 length is 16 residues. With 4 bases removed from V and 0 bases from J, the gap between germline ends came to 10 bases. For the CDR3, the DNA is TGTGCCAGCAGCTCAGGGACCTACTCTGGGGCCAACGTCCTGACTTTC. It is translated as CASSSGTYSGANVLTF.

There are a few counts of this clone. The chain is built from TRBV5-1 and TRBJ2-7; TRBD2 matches 10 bases. CDR3 length: 17 residues. Germline CDR1 and CDR2: SGHRS and YFSETQ. The J segment lost 7 bases and the V segment lost 4 bases, leaving 17 bases of the junction unmatched. CDR3 sequence (DNA): TGCGCCAGCAGCCCCTGCTGGACTAGCGGACCTCCCTTGGAGCAGTACGTC. This codes for CASSPCWTSGPPLEQYV.

This clone occurred a few times. The chain combines TRBV6-5 with TRBJ1-1; possibly TRBD1 for D (5 bases). The CDR3 is 12 amino acids. V lost 6 bases and J lost 6, with 11 bases in between. Per the germline V gene, CDR1 is MNHEY and CDR2 is SVGAGI. CDR3 nucleotide sequence: TGTGCCAGCAGCCTCACGGGGGCTGAAGCTTTCTTT. It yields the protein CASSLTGAEAFF.

The gene calls are TRBV10-3 and TRBJ2-5; tentative D call: TRBD1 (6 bases). The germline CDR1 and CDR2 sequences are ENHRY and SYGVKD. V lost 8 bases and J lost 4, with 14 bases in between. The CDR3 is 13 residues long. The CDR3: CAIGAGERETQYF. DNA of the CDR3: TGTGCCATCGGGGCAGGGGAGCGAGAGACCCAGTACTTC.

In nucleotides, the CDR3 is TGTGCCAGCAGTTTGGGAGCCCCCGAGCAGTTCTTC. Translated, it gives CASSLGAPEQFF. V gene TRBV28 combines with J gene TRBJ2-1; the D gene is possibly TRBD2 (5 bases). The CDR3 spans 12 residues. CDR1 is MDHEN, CDR2 SYDVKM, per germline. Trimming left V 3 bases short and J 10 bases short, with 10 bases between.

V and J are TRBV6-5 and TRBJ2-2, with TRBD2 identical over 11 bases. The CDR3 runs to 15 residues. Germline CDR1 reads MNHEY; CDR2 reads SVGAGI. After removal of 6 bases from V and 3 bases from J, the junction contained 3 bases not matched to a gene. CDR3 amino acids: CASRRLAGYTGELFF. The CDR3 DNA sequence: TGTGCCAGCAGAAGACTAGCGGGATACACCGGGGAGCTGTTTTTT.

This clone was counted between two and nine times. Compared with germline, one end of the junction differs, possibly owing to a read error. The chain combines TRBV7-2 with TRBJ2-7; D tentatively reads TRBD1 or TRBD2 (6 bases each). This CDR3 region has 11 residues. CDR1 and CDR2 from the germline V gene are SGHTA and FQGNSA. The DNA for the CDR3 is TGTGCCAGCAGCCGCGAAGGGGGACTGGACTTC. As protein: CASSREGGLDF.

The table lists this clone with a few counts. The chain has TRBV7-2 and TRBJ2-2; 10 nucleotides match TRBD2. This CDR3 contains 16 residues. CDR1 is SGHTA, CDR2 FQGNSA, per germline. The V and J ends lost 7 bases and 2 bases, in that order; junction bases with no gene match: 7. The CDR3 here is CASTLGTSANTGELFF. CDR3 coding DNA: TGTGCCAGCACCCTCGGGACTAGCGCCAACACCGGGGAGCTGTTTTTT.

The J gene is TRBJ2-5, the V gene TRBV7-6, with TRBD2 matching over 10 bases. Trimming removed 6 bases from V and 3 bases from J; junction bases left unmatched: 4. The CDR3 has 14 residues. CDR1 is SGHVS, CDR2 FNYEAQ, per germline. For the CDR3, the DNA is TGTGCCAGCAGTTCAGGACTAGCGGAAGAGACCCAGTACTTC. It translates to CASSSGLAEETQYF.